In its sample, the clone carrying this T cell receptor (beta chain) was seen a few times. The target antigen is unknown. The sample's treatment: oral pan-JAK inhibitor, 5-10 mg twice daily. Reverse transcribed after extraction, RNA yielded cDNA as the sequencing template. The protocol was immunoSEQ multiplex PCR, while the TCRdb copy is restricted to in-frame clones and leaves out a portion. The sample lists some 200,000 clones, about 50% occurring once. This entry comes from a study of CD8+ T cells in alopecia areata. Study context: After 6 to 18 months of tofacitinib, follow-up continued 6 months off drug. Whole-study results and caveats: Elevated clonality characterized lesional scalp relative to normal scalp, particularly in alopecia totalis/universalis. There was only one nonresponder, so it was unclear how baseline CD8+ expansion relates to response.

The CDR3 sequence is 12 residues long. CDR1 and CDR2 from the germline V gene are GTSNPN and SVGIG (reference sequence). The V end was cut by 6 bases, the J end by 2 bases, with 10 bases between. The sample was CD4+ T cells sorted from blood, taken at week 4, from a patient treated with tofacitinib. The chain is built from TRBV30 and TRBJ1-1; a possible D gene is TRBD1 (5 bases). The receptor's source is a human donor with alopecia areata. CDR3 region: CACKQDNTEAFF. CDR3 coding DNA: TGTGCCTGTAAACAGGATAACACTGAAGCTTTCTTT.